Each of the 16 T cell receptor beta chains below was sequenced from the same sample in a study of cytomegalovirus exposure and HLA in healthy donors. 60 Vbeta and 13 Jbeta primers were used in PCR. The data were produced by immunoSEQ multiplex PCR, yet TCRdb's version contains in-frame clones alone and is incomplete. The sample lists fewer than 70,000 clones, approximately 80% occurring once. The source material was PBMCs. The receptors come from a woman in her thirties or forties in good health and CMV-seronegative.

This chain joins TRBV6-5 and TRBJ1-2, with 7 bases fitting TRBD1. Germline trimming cut 5 bases from V and 7 bases from J; bases unmatched to any gene: 10. CDR1 is MNHEY and CDR2 is SVGAGI in the germline V gene. The CDR3 runs to 14 residues. The CDR3 region has the DNA TGTGCCAGCAGTCGTGACGGGACAGCCCGTGGCTACACCTTC. Protein sequence: CASSRDGTARGYTF.

This clone has a single count. The genes are TRBV29-1 and TRBJ2-7; maybe TRBD1 (6 bases). The CDR3 consists of 12 residues. V lost 1 base, J lost 5 bases, and 9 bases lay in between. The germline V gene encodes CDR1 SQVTM and CDR2 ANQGSEA. The CDR3 nucleotides are TGCAGCGTTGAAGTGGGGGCCGACGAGCAGTACTTC. Translating gives CSVEVGADEQYF.

The rearrangement uses TRBV7-8 and TRBJ2-7; possibly TRBD2 for D (6 bases). Trimming took off 2 bases at V and 6 bases at J, with 14 bases between the two ends. The CDR3 totals 14 residues. CDR1 SGHVS and CDR2 FQNEAQ come from the germline V gene. The CDR3 loop reads CASSLYSGPSEQYF. CDR3 coding DNA: TGTGCCAGCAGCTTATATAGCGGCCCCAGCGAGCAGTACTTC.

J is TRBJ2-3 and V is TRBV7-9; TRBD2 matches at 7 bases. The CDR3 length is 15 residues. With 5 bases clipped from V and 0 bases from J, the junction kept 5 bases outside the gene matches. Germline-derived CDR1 and CDR2 are SEHNR and FQNEAQ (reference sequence). Here the CDR3 DNA reads TGTGCCAGCAGCCGCTCAGCGGGAAGCACAGATACGCAGTATTTT. The encoded protein is CASSRSAGSTDTQYF.

The chain couples TRBV28 to TRBJ1-5; the match to TRBD1 covers 7 bases. With V trimmed by 8 bases and J by 5 bases, 9 bases remained unmatched. CDR1 is MDHEN and CDR2 is SYDVKM in the germline V gene. The CDR3 runs to 14 residues. The CDR3 DNA follows: TGTGCCAGCTCACCCCTAACAGGGGATCAGCCCCAGCATTTT. This sequence encodes CASSPLTGDQPQHF.

Only a few counts were recorded for this clone. This sequence joins TRBV25-1 and TRBJ2-3; D unclear. The germline gives CDR1 MGHDK, CDR2 SYGVNS. The CDR3 is 14 amino acids. The V end was cut by 1 base, the J end by 3 bases, with 8 bases between. CDR3 protein: CASSELGETDTQYF. The CDR3, as DNA: TGTGCCAGCAGTGAATTAGGAGAGACAGATACGCAGTATTTT. Full variable domain (remainder filled in from reference TRBV25-1 and TRBJ2-3): EADIYQTPRYLVIGTGKKITLECSQTMGHDKMYWYQQDPGMELHLIHYSYGVNSTEKGDLSSESTVSRIRTEHFPLTLESARPSHTSQYLCASSELGETDTQYFGPGTRLTVL.

The chain joins TRBV9 to TRBJ1-1; the D gene is possibly TRBD1 (5 bases). CDR3 length equals 14 residues. The germline V gene encodes CDR1 SGDLS and CDR2 YYNGEE. Trimming left V 4 bases short and J 3 bases short, with 13 bases between. CDR3 sequence: CASSQYTGDTEAFF. The CDR3 nucleotides read TGTGCCAGCAGCCAATACACAGGAGACACTGAAGCTTTCTTT.

The table lists this clone with a few counts. The chain recombines TRBV7-6 with TRBJ2-1; 11 bases line up with TRBD2. Trimming at V came to 1 base and at J to 5 bases, leaving 1 base not matched to a gene. Germline CDR1 reads SGHVS; CDR2 reads FNYEAQ. There are 15 residues in the CDR3. The CDR3 region is CASSLVLAGDNEQFF. CDR3 sequence (DNA): TGTGCCAGCAGCTTAGTACTAGCGGGGGACAATGAGCAGTTCTTC.

The rearrangement joins TRBV2 to TRBJ1-1; 9 bases map to TRBD1. V shed 4 bases and J 4 bases; nucleotides not matched to a gene: 4. Germline V lookup: CDR1 SNHLY, CDR2 FYNNEI. CDR3 length: 14 residues. CDR3 in DNA: TGTGCCAGCAGTGTCGGACAGGGGCTCACTGAAGCTTTCTTT. It codes for CASSVGQGLTEAFF. The entire variable domain, with the rest obtained from reference TRBV2 and TRBJ1-1, is as follows: EPEVTQTPSHQVTQMGQEVILRCVPISNHLYFYWYRQILGQKVEFLVSFYNNEISEKSEIFDDQFSVERPDGSNFTLKIRSTKLEDSAMYFCASSVGQGLTEAFFGQGTRLTVV.

The rearrangement uses TRBV6-5 and TRBJ1-1, with D maybe TRBD1 (6 bases). V was cut by 6 bases and J by 4 bases, with 18 bases left in between. The CDR3 contains 15 residues. CDR1 and CDR2 from the germline V gene are MNHEY and SVGAGI. The CDR3, as DNA: TGTGCCAGCAGCCCCGTGTCCTACAGGGCCACTGAAGCTTTCTTT. This translates into CASSPVSYRATEAFF.

This clone has just one count. V gene TRBV5-1 combines with J gene TRBJ1-4; TRBD1 aligns across 9 bases. CDR1 is SGHRS and CDR2 is YFSETQ in the germline V gene. This CDR3 contains 15 residues. V gave up 1 base and J gave up 5 bases; unmatched junction bases: 3. The CDR3 bases are TGCGCCAGCAGCTTGACGGGACAGGGCAATGAAAAACTGTTTTTT. It specifies CASSLTGQGNEKLFF.

The CDR3 DNA sequence: TGTGCCAGCAGCCCACCGGGACAGGGCCCCTACGAGCAGTACTTC. This encodes CASSPPGQGPYEQYF. This rearrangement joins TRBV7-2 to TRBJ2-7; TRBD1 agrees at 9 bases. V was pared by 5 bases and J by 2 bases, with 7 bases of the junction left unmatched. There are 15 residues in the CDR3. Germline CDR1 SGHTA, CDR2 FQGNSA.

This clone was found once. The chain uses TRBV19 and TRBJ2-2; TRBD1 matches at 7 bases. With V trimmed by 7 bases and J by 3 bases, 5 bases remained unmatched. The CDR3 is 14 residues long. Looked up from germline, CDR1 is LNHDA and CDR2 is SQIVND (reference sequence). This chain's CDR3 is CASKGGTDTGELFF. CDR3 sequence (DNA): TGTGCCAGTAAGGGTGGGACAGACACCGGGGAGCTGTTTTTT.

This rearrangement joins TRBV7-8 to TRBJ2-3; 8 nucleotides align to TRBD2. The CDR3 length is 17 residues. Germline assignment: CDR1 SGHVS and CDR2 FQNEAQ. The ends lost 6 bases at V and 2 bases at J; junction bases unmatched: 13. The CDR3 spells CASRSGSGMMNTDTQYF. CDR3 coding DNA: TGTGCCAGCAGAAGCGGGAGCGGGATGATGAACACAGATACGCAGTATTTT. The full variable domain, completed using reference TRBV7-8 and TRBJ2-3, is GAGVSQSPRYKVAKRGQDVALRCDPISGHVSLFWYQQALGQGPEFLTYFQNEAQLDKSGLPSDRFFAERPEGSVSTLKIQRTQQEDSAVYLCASRSGSGMMNTDTQYFGPGTRLTVL.

This CDR3 is CATSSRQGNYEQYF. DNA of the CDR3: TGTGCCACGTCCTCCCGGCAGGGCAATTACGAGCAGTACTTC. This chain links TRBV19 with TRBJ2-7; TRBD1 might be the D (5 bases). CDR3 length equals 14 residues. Germline-derived CDR1 and CDR2 are LNHDA and SQIVND (reference sequence). With 10 bases removed from V and 4 bases from J, the gap between germline ends came to 20 bases.

The count of this clone is one. The chain employs TRBV5-6 and TRBJ2-2; TRBD2 is a possible D gene (6 bases). V lost 4 bases to trimming and J lost 1 base, with 20 bases between them. CDR3 length equals 18 residues. Germline-derived CDR1 and CDR2 are SGHDT and YYEEEE. The CDR3 coding sequence is TGTGCCAGCAGCATCAAGATAAACCGGGACTGGAACACCGGGGAGCTGTTTTTT. Translation: CASSIKINRDWNTGELFF.